A selection of T cell receptor beta chains follows, all from one sample in a study of Graves' ophthalmopathy and Graves' hyperthyroidism. MiXCR, run by TCRdb on the multiplex PCR reads, gives a single entry per CDR3 protein. Of around 1.1 million distinct CDR3 sequences listed, about 35% were seen once; the top ten hold around 10%. Source material: peripheral blood or thyroid tissue (not recorded which). The receptors derive from an adult man with Graves' hyperthyroidism. Each CDR3 is given with its conserved first and last residue. A D gene is named only where the DNA matches it firmly. Expanded clones are given a class, and other clones once, few, many or no size at all.

d_call: .
clone_size: many
j_call: TRBJ2-7
v_call: TRBV19
cdr3_nt: TGTGCCAGTAGTCGTCAGGGTTTCTCCTACGAGCAGTACTTC
cdr3_aa: CASSRQGFSYEQYF

d_call: .
clone_size: .
j_call: TRBJ2-2
v_call: TRBV24-1
cdr3_nt: TGTGCCACCAGTCTGACAGGGAACACCGGGGAGCTGTTTTTT
cdr3_aa: CATSLTGNTGELFF

d_call: TRBD1
clone_size: few
j_call: TRBJ2-7
v_call: TRBV10-3
cdr3_nt: TGTGCCACCCAGGGGACAGGGAAAACCTACGAGCAGTACTTC
cdr3_aa: CATQGTGKTYEQYF

d_call: .
clone_size: few
j_call: TRBJ2-2
v_call: TRBV2
cdr3_nt: TGTGCCAGCAGTGAGCCTAACAGGTGGCGGAGTACCGGGGAGCTGTTTTTT
cdr3_aa: CASSEPNRWRSTGELFF

d_call: TRBD2
clone_size: few
j_call: TRBJ2-5
v_call: TRBV6-1
cdr3_nt: TGTGCCAGCTCACCCCCCCTCAGCGGGAGCTCGGAGACCCAGTACTTC
cdr3_aa: CASSPPLSGSSETQYF

d_call: TRBD1
clone_size: .
j_call: TRBJ2-7
v_call: TRBV6-1
cdr3_nt: TGTGCCAGCAGTGAAAGCAACAGGGGGTCCTACGAGCAGTACTTC
cdr3_aa: CASSESNRGSYEQYF

d_call: .
clone_size: many
j_call: TRBJ1-1
v_call: TRBV2
cdr3_nt: TGTGCCAGCAGTGAAGCACCTAGCGGCCCTGTACGCTTGAACACTGAAGCTTTCTTT
cdr3_aa: CASSEAPSGPVRLNTEAFF

d_call: .
clone_size: .
j_call: TRBJ1-1
v_call: TRBV20-1
cdr3_nt: TGCAGTGCTAGAGACGTAAATGCGGGCACTGAAGCTTTCTTT
cdr3_aa: CSARDVNAGTEAFF

d_call: TRBD1
clone_size: .
j_call: TRBJ2-7
v_call: TRBV7-3
cdr3_nt: TGTGCCAGCAGCTTTAGGGACAGGGGCAACGAGCAGTACTTC
cdr3_aa: CASSFRDRGNEQYF

d_call: .
clone_size: .
j_call: TRBJ2-7
v_call: TRBV29-1
cdr3_nt: TGCAGCGTTGTGGGGGGGGCCAGTGGGTACGAGCAGTACTTC
cdr3_aa: CSVVGGASGYEQYF

d_call: TRBD1
clone_size: few
j_call: TRBJ2-2
v_call: TRBV2
cdr3_nt: TGTGCCAGCAGTGCGCCCCCGACAGGGTTAGGCACCGGGGAGCTGTTTTTT
cdr3_aa: CASSAPPTGLGTGELFF

d_call: .
clone_size: many
j_call: TRBJ1-1
v_call: TRBV6-5
cdr3_nt: TGTGCCAGCAGTTACGAGGGACGGACTGAAGCTTTCTTT
cdr3_aa: CASSYEGRTEAFF

d_call: .
clone_size: many
j_call: TRBJ2-7
v_call: TRBV29-1
cdr3_nt: TGCAGCGTTGAAGACACCTACGAGCAGTACTTC
cdr3_aa: CSVEDTYEQYF

d_call: TRBD1
clone_size: .
j_call: TRBJ1-5
v_call: TRBV7-6
cdr3_nt: TGTGCCAGCAGCTTTTCCGGGACAGCAAGTCAGCGCCAGCATTTT
cdr3_aa: CASSFSGTASQRQHF

d_call: TRBD1
clone_size: .
j_call: TRBJ2-7
v_call: TRBV10-3
cdr3_nt: TGTGCTAGGCGGGACAGGATCTACGAGCAGTACTTC
cdr3_aa: CARRDRIYEQYF

d_call: .
clone_size: few
j_call: TRBJ1-1
v_call: TRBV9
cdr3_nt: TGTGCCAGCTCACCTGGGGCGGGTGCGGGAACTGAAGCTTTCTTT
cdr3_aa: CASSPGAGAGTEAFF

d_call: TRBD1
clone_size: few
j_call: TRBJ2-7
v_call: TRBV6-5
cdr3_nt: TGTGCCAGCAGTTACTCTGGGACAGCACCCCTCTACGAGCAGTACTTC
cdr3_aa: CASSYSGTAPLYEQYF

d_call: .
clone_size: many
j_call: TRBJ2-5
v_call: TRBV20-1
cdr3_nt: TGCAGTGCTACCGCCCCAACGGGGACCCAGTACTTC
cdr3_aa: CSATAPTGTQYF

d_call: .
clone_size: many
j_call: TRBJ1-1
v_call: TRBV15
cdr3_nt: TGTGCCACCGGACCCGACAGGAAACAAAACACTGAAGCTTTCTTT
cdr3_aa: CATGPDRKQNTEAFF

d_call: TRBD1
clone_size: many
j_call: TRBJ2-7
v_call: TRBV7-2
cdr3_nt: TGTGCCAGCAGCTGGCGGACAGGACCCTACGAGCAGTACTTC
cdr3_aa: CASSWRTGPYEQYF

d_call: .
clone_size: few
j_call: TRBJ1-1
v_call: TRBV12-3/TRBV12-4
cdr3_nt: TGTGCCAGCAGTTTGATGCGGAGCACTGAAGCTTTCTTT
cdr3_aa: CASSLMRSTEAFF

d_call: TRBD1
clone_size: .
j_call: TRBJ1-1
v_call: TRBV10-3
cdr3_nt: TGTGCCATCAGTGAGACAGGGGGTAGGAACACTGAAGCTTTCTTT
cdr3_aa: CAISETGGRNTEAFF